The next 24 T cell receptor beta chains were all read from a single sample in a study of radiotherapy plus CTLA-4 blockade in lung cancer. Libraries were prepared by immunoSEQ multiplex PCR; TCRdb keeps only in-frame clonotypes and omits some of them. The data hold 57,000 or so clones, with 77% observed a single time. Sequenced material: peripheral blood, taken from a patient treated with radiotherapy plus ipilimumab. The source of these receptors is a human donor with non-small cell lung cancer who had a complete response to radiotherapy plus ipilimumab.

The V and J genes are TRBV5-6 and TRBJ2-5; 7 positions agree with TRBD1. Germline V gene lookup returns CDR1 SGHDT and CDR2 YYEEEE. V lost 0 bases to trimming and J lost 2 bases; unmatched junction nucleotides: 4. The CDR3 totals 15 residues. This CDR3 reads CASSLARGQQETQYF. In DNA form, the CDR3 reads TGTGCCAGCAGCTTGGCCCGGGGACAGCAAGAGACCCAGTACTTC.

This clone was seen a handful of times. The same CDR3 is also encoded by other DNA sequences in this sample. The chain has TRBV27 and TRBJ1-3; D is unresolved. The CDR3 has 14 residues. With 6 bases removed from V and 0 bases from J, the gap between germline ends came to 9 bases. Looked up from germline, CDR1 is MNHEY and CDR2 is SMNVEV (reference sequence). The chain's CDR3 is CASSPHNSGNTIYF. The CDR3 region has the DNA TGTGCCAGCAGCCCTCACAACTCTGGAAACACCATATATTTT.

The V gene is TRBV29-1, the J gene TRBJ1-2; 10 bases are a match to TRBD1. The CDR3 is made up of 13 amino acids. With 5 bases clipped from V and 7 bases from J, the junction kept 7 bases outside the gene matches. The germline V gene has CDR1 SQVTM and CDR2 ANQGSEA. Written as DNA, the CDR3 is TGCAGCGTTACTATTGGGACAGGGGTTGGCTACACCTTC. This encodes CSVTIGTGVGYTF.

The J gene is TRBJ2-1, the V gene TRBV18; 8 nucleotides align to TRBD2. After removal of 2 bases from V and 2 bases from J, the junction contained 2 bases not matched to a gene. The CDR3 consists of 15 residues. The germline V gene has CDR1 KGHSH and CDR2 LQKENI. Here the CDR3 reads CASSPERGTYNEQFF. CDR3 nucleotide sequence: TGTGCCAGCTCACCAGAGCGGGGGACCTACAATGAGCAGTTCTTC.

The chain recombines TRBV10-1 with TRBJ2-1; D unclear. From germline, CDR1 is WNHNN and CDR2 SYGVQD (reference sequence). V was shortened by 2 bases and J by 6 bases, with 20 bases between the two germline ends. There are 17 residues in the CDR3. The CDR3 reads CASSEEVGAGSRNEQFF. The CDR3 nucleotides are TGCGCCAGCAGTGAGGAGGTGGGCGCTGGGTCCCGCAATGAGCAGTTCTTC.

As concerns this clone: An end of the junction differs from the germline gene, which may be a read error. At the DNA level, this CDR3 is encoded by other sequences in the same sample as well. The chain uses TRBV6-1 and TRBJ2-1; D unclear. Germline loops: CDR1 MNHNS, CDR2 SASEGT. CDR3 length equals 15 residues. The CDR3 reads CASSSRRSGDNEQFF. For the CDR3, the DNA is TGTGCTAGCAGCTCCCGCCGAAGTGGAGATAATGAGCAGTTCTTC.

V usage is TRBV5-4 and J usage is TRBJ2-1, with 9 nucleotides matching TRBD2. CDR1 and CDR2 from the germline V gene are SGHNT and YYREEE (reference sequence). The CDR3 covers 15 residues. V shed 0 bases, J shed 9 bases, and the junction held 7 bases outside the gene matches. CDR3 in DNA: TGTGCCAGCAGCTTGGTGGCGGGGGGGCCGGGTGAGCAGTTCTTC. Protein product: CASSLVAGGPGEQFF.

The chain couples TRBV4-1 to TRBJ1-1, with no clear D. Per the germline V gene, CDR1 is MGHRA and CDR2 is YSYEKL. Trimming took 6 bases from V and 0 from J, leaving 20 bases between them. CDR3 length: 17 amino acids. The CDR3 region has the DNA TGCGCCAGCAGTCTCCCCTTGATACAGTACATGAACACTGAAGCTTTCTTT. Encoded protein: CASSLPLIQYMNTEAFF.

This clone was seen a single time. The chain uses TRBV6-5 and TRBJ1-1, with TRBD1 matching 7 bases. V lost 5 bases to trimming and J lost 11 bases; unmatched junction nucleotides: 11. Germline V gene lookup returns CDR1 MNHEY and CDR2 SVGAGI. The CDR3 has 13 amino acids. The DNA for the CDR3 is TGTGCCAGCAGTCCTACAGGGGCCGTAGGGGCTTTCTTT. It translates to CASSPTGAVGAFF.

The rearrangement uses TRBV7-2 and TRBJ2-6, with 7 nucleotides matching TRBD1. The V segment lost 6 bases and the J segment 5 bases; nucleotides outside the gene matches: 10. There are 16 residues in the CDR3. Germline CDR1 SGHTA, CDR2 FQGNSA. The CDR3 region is CASSFLDRVWANVLTF. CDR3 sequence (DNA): TGTGCCAGCAGTTTCCTCGACAGGGTCTGGGCCAACGTCCTGACTTTC.

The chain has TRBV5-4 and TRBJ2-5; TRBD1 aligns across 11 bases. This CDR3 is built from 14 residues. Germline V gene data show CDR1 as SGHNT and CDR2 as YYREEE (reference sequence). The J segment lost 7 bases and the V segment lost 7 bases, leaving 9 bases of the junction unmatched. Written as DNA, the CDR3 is TGTGCCAGCTCCGGACAGGGGGCAGCAGGGACCCAGTACTTC. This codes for CASSGQGAAGTQYF.

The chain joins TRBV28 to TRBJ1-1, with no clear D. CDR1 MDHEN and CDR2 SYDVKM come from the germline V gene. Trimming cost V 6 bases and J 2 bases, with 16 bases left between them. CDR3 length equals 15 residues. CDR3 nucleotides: TGTGCCAGCAGCCCTCTCGAGGTGGGAAACACTGAAGCTTTCTTT. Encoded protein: CASSPLEVGNTEAFF.

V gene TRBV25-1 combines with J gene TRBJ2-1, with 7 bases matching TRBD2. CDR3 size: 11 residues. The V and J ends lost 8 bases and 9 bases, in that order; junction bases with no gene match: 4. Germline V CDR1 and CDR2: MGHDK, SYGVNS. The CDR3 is CASAGETEQFF. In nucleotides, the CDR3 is TGTGCCAGCGCGGGGGAGACTGAGCAGTTCTTC.

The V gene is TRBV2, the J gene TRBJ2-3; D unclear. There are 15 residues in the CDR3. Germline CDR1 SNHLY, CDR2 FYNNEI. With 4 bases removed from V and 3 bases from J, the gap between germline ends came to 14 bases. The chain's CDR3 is CASSGWVRVTDTQYF. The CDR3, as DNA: TGTGCCAGCAGTGGATGGGTCCGGGTGACAGATACGCAGTATTTT. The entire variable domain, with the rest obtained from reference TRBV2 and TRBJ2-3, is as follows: EPEVTQTPSHQVTQMGQEVILRCVPISNHLYFYWYRQILGQKVEFLVSFYNNEISEKSEIFDDQFSVERPDGSNFTLKIRSTKLEDSAMYFCASSGWVRVTDTQYFGPGTRLTVL.

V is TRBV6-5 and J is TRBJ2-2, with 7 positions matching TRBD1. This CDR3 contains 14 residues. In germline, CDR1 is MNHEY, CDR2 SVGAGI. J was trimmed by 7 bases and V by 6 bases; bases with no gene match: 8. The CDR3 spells CASRQTGVSGELFF. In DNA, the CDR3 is TGTGCCAGCAGGCAAACAGGGGTCAGCGGGGAGCTGTTTTTT.

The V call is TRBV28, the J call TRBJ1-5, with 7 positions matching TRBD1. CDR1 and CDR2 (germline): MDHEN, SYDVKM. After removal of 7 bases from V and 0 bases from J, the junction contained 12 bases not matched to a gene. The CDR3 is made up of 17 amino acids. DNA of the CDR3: TGTGCCAGCACCCGACAGGGACAGAGAAATAGCAATCAGCCCCAGCATTTT. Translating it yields CASTRQGQRNSNQPQHF.

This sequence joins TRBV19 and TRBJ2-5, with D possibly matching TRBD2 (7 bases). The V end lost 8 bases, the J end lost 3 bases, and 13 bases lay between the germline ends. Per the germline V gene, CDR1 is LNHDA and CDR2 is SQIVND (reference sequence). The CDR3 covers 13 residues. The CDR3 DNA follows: TGTGCCAGTGGGGGGGCTTGGGAAGAGACCCAGTACTTC. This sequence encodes CASGGAWEETQYF.

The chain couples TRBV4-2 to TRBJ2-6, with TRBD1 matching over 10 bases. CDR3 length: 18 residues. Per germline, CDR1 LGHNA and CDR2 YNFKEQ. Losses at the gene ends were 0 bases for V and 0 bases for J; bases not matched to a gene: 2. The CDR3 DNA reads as TGTGCCAGCAGCCAAGAGGGACAGGGGAGCTCTGGGGCCAACGTCCTGACTTTC. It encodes CASSQEGQGSSGANVLTF.

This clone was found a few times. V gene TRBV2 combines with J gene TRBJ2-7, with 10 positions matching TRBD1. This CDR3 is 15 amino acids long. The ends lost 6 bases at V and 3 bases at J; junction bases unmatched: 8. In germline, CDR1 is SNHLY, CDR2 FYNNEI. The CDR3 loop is CASREDRGGIYEQYV. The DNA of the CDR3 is TGTGCCAGCAGGGAGGACAGGGGGGGAATCTACGAGCAGTACGTC.

The CDR3, as DNA: TGTGCCAGCAGTACTACAAGGGGAGGCGAGCAGTACTTC. Translating gives CASSTTRGGEQYF. The chain uses TRBV7-9 and TRBJ2-7; the D gene is possibly TRBD2 (6 bases). The germline gives CDR1 SEHNR, CDR2 FQNEAQ (reference sequence). The CDR3 sequence is 13 residues long. V lost 6 bases to trimming and J lost 6 bases, with 15 bases between them.

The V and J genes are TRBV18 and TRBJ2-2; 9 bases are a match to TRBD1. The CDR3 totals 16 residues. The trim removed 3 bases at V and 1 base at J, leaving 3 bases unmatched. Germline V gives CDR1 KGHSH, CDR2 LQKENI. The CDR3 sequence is CASSPSGQGNTGELFF. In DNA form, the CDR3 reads TGTGCCAGCTCACCCTCGGGACAGGGGAACACCGGGGAGCTGTTTTTT.

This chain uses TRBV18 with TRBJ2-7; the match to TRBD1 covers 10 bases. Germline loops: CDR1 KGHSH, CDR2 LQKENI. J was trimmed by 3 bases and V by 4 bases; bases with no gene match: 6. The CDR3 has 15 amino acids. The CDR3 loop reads CASSLAGTGDYEQYF. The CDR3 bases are TGTGCCAGCTCACTCGCCGGGACAGGGGACTACGAGCAGTACTTC.

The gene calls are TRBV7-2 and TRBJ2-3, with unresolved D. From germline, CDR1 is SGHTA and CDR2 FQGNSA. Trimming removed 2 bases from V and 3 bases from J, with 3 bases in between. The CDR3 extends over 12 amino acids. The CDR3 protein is CASSLLTDTQYF. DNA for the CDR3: TGTGCCAGCAGCTTACTAACAGATACGCAGTATTTT.

The CDR3 spells CASSADGYSNQPQHF. The CDR3 DNA reads TGTGCCAGCAGCGCCGACGGATATAGCAATCAGCCCCAGCATTTT. The chain carries TRBV9 and TRBJ1-5; the D is unclear. V shed 3 bases and J shed 0 bases, with 10 bases lying between them. Germline V gene data show CDR1 as SGDLS and CDR2 as YYNGEE. This CDR3 region has 15 residues.